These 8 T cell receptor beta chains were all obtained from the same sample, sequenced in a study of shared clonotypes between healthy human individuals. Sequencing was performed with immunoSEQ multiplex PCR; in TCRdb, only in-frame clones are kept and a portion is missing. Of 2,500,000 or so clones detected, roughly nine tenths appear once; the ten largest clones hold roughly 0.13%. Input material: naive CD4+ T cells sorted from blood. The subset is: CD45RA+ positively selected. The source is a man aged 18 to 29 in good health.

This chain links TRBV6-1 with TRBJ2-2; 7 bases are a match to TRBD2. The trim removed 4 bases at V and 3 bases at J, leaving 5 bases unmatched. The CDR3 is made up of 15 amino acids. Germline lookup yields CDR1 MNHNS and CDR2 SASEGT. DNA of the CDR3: TGTGCCAGCAGTGTAACTAGCGCCCACACCGGGGAGCTGTTTTTT. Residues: CASSVTSAHTGELFF.

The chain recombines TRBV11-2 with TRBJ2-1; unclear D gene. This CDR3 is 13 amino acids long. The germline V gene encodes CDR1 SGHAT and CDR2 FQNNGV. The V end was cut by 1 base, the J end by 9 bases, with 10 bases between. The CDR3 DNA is TGTGCCAGCAGCTTAGTTCCACAGCTTGAGCAGTTCTTC. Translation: CASSLVPQLEQFF.

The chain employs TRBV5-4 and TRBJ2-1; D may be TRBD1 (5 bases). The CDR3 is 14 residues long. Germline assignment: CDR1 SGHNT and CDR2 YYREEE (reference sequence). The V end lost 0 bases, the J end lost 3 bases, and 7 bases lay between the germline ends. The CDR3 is CASSLDDSYNEQFF. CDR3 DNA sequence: TGTGCCAGCAGCTTGGATGACAGCTACAATGAGCAGTTCTTC.

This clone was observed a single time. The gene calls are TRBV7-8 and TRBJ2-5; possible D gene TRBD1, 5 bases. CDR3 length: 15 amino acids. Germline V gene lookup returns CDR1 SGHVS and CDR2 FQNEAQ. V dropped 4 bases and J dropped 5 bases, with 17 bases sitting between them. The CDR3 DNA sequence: TGTGCCAGCAGCTCGGGCCCGAAGTCAGGGGAGACCCAGTACTTC. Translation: CASSSGPKSGETQYF.

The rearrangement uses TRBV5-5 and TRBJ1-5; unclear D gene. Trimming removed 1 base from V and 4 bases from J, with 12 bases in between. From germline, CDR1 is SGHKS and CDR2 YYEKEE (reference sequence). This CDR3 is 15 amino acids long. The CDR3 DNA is TGTGCCAGCAGCTTGAGGCAGACACTTAATCAGCCCCAGCATTTT. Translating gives CASSLRQTLNQPQHF.

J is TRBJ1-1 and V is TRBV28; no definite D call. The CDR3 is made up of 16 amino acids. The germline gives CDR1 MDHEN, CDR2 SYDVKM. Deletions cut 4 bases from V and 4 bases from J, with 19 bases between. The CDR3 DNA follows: TGTGCCAGCAGTTCCGATGACAAGGTGAGGCCCACTGAAGCTTTCTTT. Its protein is CASSSDDKVRPTEAFF.

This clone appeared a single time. The CDR3 is CASSRDRREQYF. CDR3 nucleotides: TGTGCCAGCAGCCGGGACCGTAGGGAGCAGTACTTC. The chain recombines TRBV13 with TRBJ2-7, with D perhaps being TRBD1 or TRBD2 (5 bases each). The CDR3 consists of 12 residues. The germline V gene has CDR1 PRHDT and CDR2 FYEKMQ (reference sequence). Trimming took 5 bases from V and 7 from J, leaving 12 bases between them.

The CDR3 spells CASSRTEIEQYF. The CDR3 DNA reads TGTGCCAGCAGCCGGACAGAGATAGAGCAGTACTTC. The chain employs TRBV11-2 and TRBJ2-7; perhaps TRBD1 as D (6 bases). Germline assignment: CDR1 SGHAT and CDR2 FQNNGV. The CDR3 length is 12 residues. Trimming removed 5 bases at V and 7 bases at J, with 12 bases between.